Sequencing of this T cell receptor (beta chain) was carried out in a study of T cells in Graves' hyperthyroidism and ophthalmopathy. The source material, RNA transcripts, was used to amplify TCR beta CDR3 regions. Initially, a first-round RT-PCR of the TCR CDR3 employed the HTBI primer set. TCRdb itself ran the multiplex PCR reads through MiXCR, one entry per CDR3 protein. The table has roughly 500,000 distinct CDR3 sequences, around 14% seen once. This clonotype showed up just a few times. Trimming stripped 0 bases from V and 6 bases from J, with 20 bases between. The CDR3 has 16 amino acids. The germline V gene encodes CDR1 GTSNPN and CDR2 SVGIG (reference sequence).

Sequenced sample: blood. The sequence was obtained from a woman aged 30 to 39 with Graves' hyperthyroidism that later progressed to Graves' ophthalmopathy. The V and J genes are TRBV30 and TRBJ1-2; D remains ambiguous. In nucleotides, the CDR3 is TGTGCCTGGAGTGTACCAAGGACCCGCTTTAGGAATGGCTACACCTTC. Its protein is CAWSVPRTRFRNGYTF.